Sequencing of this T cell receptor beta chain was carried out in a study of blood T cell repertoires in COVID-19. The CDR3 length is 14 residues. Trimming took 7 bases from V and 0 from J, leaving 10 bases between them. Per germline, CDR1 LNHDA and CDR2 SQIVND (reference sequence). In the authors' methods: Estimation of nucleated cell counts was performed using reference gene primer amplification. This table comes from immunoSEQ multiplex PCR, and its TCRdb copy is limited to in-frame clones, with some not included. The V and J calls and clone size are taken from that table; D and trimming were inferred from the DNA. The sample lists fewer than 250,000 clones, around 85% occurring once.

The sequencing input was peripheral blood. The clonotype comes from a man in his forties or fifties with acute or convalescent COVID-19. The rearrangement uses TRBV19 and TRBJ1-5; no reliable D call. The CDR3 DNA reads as TGTGCCAGTACCCCGGTCCATAGCAATCAGCCCCAGCATTTT. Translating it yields CASTPVHSNQPQHF.